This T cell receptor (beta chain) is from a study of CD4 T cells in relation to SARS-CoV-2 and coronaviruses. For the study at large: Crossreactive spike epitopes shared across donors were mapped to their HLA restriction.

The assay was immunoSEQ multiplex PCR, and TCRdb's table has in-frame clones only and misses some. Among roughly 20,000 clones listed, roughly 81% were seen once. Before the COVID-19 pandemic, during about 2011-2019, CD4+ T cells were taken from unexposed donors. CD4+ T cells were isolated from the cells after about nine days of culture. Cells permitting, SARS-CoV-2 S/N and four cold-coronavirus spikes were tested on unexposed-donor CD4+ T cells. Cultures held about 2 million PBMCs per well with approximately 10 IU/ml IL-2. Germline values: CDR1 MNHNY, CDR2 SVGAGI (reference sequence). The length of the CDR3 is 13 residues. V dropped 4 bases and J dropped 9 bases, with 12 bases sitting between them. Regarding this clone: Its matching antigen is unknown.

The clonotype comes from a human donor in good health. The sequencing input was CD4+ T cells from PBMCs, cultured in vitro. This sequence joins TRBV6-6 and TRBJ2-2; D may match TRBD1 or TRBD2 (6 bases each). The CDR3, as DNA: TGTGCCAGCAGTTTAACGGGGGCATGGGAGCTGTTTTTT. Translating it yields CASSLTGAWELFF.